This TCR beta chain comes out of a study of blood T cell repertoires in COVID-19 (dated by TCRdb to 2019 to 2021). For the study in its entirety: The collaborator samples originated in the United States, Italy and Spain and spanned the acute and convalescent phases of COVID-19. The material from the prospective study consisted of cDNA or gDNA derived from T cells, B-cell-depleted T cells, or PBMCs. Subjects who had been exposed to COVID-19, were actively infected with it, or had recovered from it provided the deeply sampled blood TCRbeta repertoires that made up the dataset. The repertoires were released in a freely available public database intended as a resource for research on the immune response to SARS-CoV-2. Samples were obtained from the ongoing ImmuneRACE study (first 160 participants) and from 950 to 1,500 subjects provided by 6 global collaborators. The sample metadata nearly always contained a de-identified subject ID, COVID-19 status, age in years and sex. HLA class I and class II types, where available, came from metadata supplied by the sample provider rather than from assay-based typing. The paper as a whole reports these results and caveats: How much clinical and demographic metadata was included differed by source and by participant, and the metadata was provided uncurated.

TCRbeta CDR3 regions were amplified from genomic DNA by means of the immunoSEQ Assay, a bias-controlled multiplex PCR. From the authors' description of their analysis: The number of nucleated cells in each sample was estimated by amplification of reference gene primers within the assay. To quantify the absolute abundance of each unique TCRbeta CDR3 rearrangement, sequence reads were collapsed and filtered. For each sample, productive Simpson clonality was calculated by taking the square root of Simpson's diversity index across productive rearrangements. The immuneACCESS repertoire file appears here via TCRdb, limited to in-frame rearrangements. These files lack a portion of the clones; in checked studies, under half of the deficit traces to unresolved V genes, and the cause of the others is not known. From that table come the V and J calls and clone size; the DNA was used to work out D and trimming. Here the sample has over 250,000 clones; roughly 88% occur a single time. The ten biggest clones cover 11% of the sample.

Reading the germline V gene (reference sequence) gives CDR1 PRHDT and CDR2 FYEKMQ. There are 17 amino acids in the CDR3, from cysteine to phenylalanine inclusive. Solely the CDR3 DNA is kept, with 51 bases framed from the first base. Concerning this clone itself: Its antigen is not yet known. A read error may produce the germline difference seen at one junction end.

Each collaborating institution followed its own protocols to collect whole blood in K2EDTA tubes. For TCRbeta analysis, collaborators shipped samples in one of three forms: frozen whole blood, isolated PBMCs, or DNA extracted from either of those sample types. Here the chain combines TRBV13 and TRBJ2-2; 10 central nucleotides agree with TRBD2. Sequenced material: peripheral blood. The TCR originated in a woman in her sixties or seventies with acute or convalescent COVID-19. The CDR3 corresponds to CASSFSAGGPKTGELFF. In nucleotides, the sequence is TGTGCCAGCAGCTTTTCAGCGGGGGGGCCGAAAACCGGGGAGCTGTTTTTT.